This T cell receptor beta chain was sequenced for a study of blood T cell repertoires in COVID-19. CDR1 is LGHDT and CDR2 is YNNKEL in the germline V gene (reference sequence). The CDR3 is made up of 14 amino acids. Trimming stripped 4 bases from V and 3 bases from J, with 10 bases between. Everyone who took part was roughly 18 to 89 years old, and they came from 24 US areas. In the original analysis: Scientists estimated how many nucleated cells there were by amplifying reference gene primers. Profiled with immunoSEQ multiplex PCR; TCRdb holds only in-frame clones, not every one. The V and J calls and clone size were taken over from that table, and D and trimming were inferred from the DNA. This sample carries 200,000 to 250,000 clones, 75% to 90% of them seen once, and the ten largest clones take 3% to 4.5%.

The genes are TRBV3-1 (or the pseudogene TRBV3-2) and TRBJ1-5, with a possible D match to TRBD1 (5 bases). The clonotype comes from a woman aged 40-49 years with acute COVID-19. The sample comprised PBMCs or T cells enriched from blood (not recorded which). The CDR3 DNA sequence: TGTGCCAGCAGCCCGCGACAGACCAATCAGCCCCAGCATTTT. Translation: CASSPRQTNQPQHF.